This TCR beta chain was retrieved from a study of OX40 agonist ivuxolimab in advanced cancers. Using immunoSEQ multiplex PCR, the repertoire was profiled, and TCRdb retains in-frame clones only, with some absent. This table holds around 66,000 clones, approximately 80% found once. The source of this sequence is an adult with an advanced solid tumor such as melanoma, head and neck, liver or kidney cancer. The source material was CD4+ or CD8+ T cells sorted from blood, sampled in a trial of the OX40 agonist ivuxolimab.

The CDR3 loop reads CASTEGGEQYF. The DNA for the CDR3 is TGTGCCAGTACCGAGGGGGGAGAGCAGTATTTT. The V gene is TRBV19, the J gene TRBJ2-3; perhaps D is TRBD1 or TRBD2 (6 bases each). This CDR3 spans 11 amino acids. V was shortened by 7 bases and J by 11 bases, with 13 bases between the two germline ends. CDR1 LNHDA and CDR2 SQIVND come from the germline V gene (reference sequence).